This is a list of T cell receptor beta chains from one sample in a study of blood T cell repertoires in COVID-19. The repertoire was sequenced with immunoSEQ multiplex PCR; TCRdb's copy has only in-frame clones and lacks some. The sample lists approximately 190,000 clones, about 85% occurring once. The specimen was peripheral blood. The receptor set was obtained from a man in his 70s with active or convalescent COVID-19. The CDR3 runs from the conserved cysteine through the conserved F or W. Each record gives: clone size, J gene, D gene, V gene, CDR3 protein, CDR3 DNA. A D gene is named only where the DNA matches it firmly. Size is omitted from some rows. Given values are once, few, many or a class for expanded clones.

clone size: once
J gene: TRBJ2-7
D gene: -
V gene: TRBV7-2
CDR3 protein: CASSRDFRTYEQYF
CDR3 DNA: TGTGCCAGCAGCAGGGACTTTCGAACCTACGAGCAGTACTTC

clone size: -
J gene: TRBJ2-1
D gene: TRBD2
V gene: TRBV27
CDR3 protein: CASSEGLAGYNEQFF
CDR3 DNA: TGTGCCAGCAGTGAAGGACTAGCAGGCTACAATGAGCAGTTCTTC

clone size: -
J gene: TRBJ1-2
D gene: -
V gene: TRBV7-2
CDR3 protein: CASSNYQDRYGYTF
CDR3 DNA: TGTGCCAGCAGCAATTACCAGGACAGATATGGCTACACCTTC

clone size: -
J gene: TRBJ1-3
D gene: -
V gene: TRBV5-4
CDR3 protein: CASSFQGSGGNTIYF
CDR3 DNA: TGTGCCAGCAGCTTTCAGGGTTCGGGTGGAAACACCATATATTTT

clone size: -
J gene: TRBJ1-2
D gene: TRBD1
V gene: TRBV18
CDR3 protein: CASSPDRGAGYTF
CDR3 DNA: TGTGCCAGCTCACCGGACAGGGGCGCTGGCTACACCTTC

clone size: -
J gene: TRBJ2-7
D gene: -
V gene: TRBV10-3
CDR3 protein: CAINPGTNNYEQYF
CDR3 DNA: TGTGCCATCAACCCCGGGACAAATAACTACGAGCAGTACTTC

clone size: -
J gene: TRBJ2-1
D gene: TRBD2
V gene: TRBV7-2
CDR3 protein: CASSPPGLADLNEQFF
CDR3 DNA: TGTGCCAGCAGCCCTCCGGGACTAGCGGACCTCAATGAGCAGTTCTTC

clone size: -
J gene: TRBJ1-1
D gene: -
V gene: TRBV6-6
CDR3 protein: CASSYSRQRNTEAFF
CDR3 DNA: TGTGCCAGCAGTTACTCGAGGCAGAGAAACACTGAAGCTTTCTTT

clone size: once
J gene: TRBJ1-6
D gene: -
V gene: TRBV28
CDR3 protein: CASRKGVGSPLHF
CDR3 DNA: TGTGCCAGCAGGAAAGGGGTCGGGTCACCCCTCCACTTT

clone size: -
J gene: TRBJ2-7
D gene: -
V gene: TRBV6-2/TRBV6-3
CDR3 protein: CASSQGHTGYEQYF
CDR3 DNA: TGTGCCAGCAGTCAGGGACACACAGGGTACGAGCAGTACTTC

clone size: -
J gene: TRBJ1-5
D gene: TRBD1
V gene: TRBV10-3
CDR3 protein: CAISGTGGEDQPQHF
CDR3 DNA: TGTGCCATCAGTGGGACAGGGGGCGAGGATCAGCCCCAGCATTTT

clone size: few
J gene: TRBJ2-7
D gene: -
V gene: TRBV6-2/TRBV6-3
CDR3 protein: CASSYIVYEQYF
CDR3 DNA: TGTGCCAGCAGTTACATAGTCTACGAGCAGTACTTC

clone size: -
J gene: TRBJ2-5
D gene: TRBD2
V gene: TRBV5-1
CDR3 protein: CASTFGLAGGLKTQYF
CDR3 DNA: TGCGCCAGCACCTTCGGACTAGCGGGGGGGCTAAAGACCCAGTACTTC

clone size: -
J gene: TRBJ2-7
D gene: TRBD1
V gene: TRBV10-3
CDR3 protein: CAISNGTGTYEQYF
CDR3 DNA: TGTGCCATCAGTAACGGGACAGGTACCTACGAGCAGTACTTC

clone size: -
J gene: TRBJ2-7
D gene: TRBD1
V gene: TRBV25-1
CDR3 protein: CASSGRGTGVGEQYF
CDR3 DNA: TGTGCCAGCAGTGGGCGGGGGACAGGGGTTGGCGAGCAGTACTTC

clone size: once
J gene: TRBJ2-5
D gene: TRBD1
V gene: TRBV7-9
CDR3 protein: CASSRDRGTETQYF
CDR3 DNA: TGTGCCAGCAGCCGGGACAGGGGGACTGAGACCCAGTACTTC

clone size: -
J gene: TRBJ1-5
D gene: -
V gene: TRBV6-2/TRBV6-3
CDR3 protein: CASSEQDGSNQPQHF
CDR3 DNA: TGTGCCAGCAGTGAGCAGGATGGGAGCAATCAGCCCCAGCATTTT

clone size: -
J gene: TRBJ1-2
D gene: -
V gene: TRBV7-9
CDR3 protein: CASSPTGADNYGYTF
CDR3 DNA: TGTGCCAGCAGCCCTACTGGGGCAGATAACTATGGCTACACCTTC

clone size: -
J gene: TRBJ1-3
D gene: TRBD1
V gene: TRBV29-1
CDR3 protein: CSVGQGGNTIYF
CDR3 DNA: TGCAGCGTGGGACAGGGTGGAAACACCATATATTTT

clone size: -
J gene: TRBJ2-7
D gene: -
V gene: TRBV4-1
CDR3 protein: CASSQAQDYYEQYF
CDR3 DNA: TGCGCCAGCAGCCAAGCACAAGACTACTACGAGCAGTACTTC